A single T cell receptor beta chain is shown here with its context. The antigen is unknown. Researchers ran the PCR with 60 Vbeta and 13 Jbeta primers. Repertoires were generated with immunoSEQ multiplex PCR, while TCRdb's copy carries only in-frame clones and drops some. The sample has some 190,000 clones, over 70% seen once. Per germline, CDR1 MNHEY and CDR2 SVGAGI. Trimming stripped 6 bases from V and 6 bases from J, with 15 bases between. The CDR3 extends over 13 amino acids. These data come from a study of cytomegalovirus exposure and HLA in healthy donors. About the research overall: From HLA-typed donors, an early data release held about 92 million unique TCRs.

Participants comprised healthy donors of bone marrow. Overall study results and limits: Earlier analysis yielded a pattern in which most TCR beta V segments were productive about 87% or about 30% of the time. For TCR beta chains, V- and J-gene trimming was later linked to a missense DCLRE1C variant.

The chain has TRBV6-5 and TRBJ2-7, with TRBD1 as a possible D gene (5 bases). This clonotype originated in a woman aged 18-29 years in good health and CMV-seronegative. Sequenced sample: PBMCs. In nucleotides, the CDR3 is TGTGCCAGCAGCACGCAGGGTGCCTCCGAGCAGTACTTC. Translated: CASSTQGASEQYF.